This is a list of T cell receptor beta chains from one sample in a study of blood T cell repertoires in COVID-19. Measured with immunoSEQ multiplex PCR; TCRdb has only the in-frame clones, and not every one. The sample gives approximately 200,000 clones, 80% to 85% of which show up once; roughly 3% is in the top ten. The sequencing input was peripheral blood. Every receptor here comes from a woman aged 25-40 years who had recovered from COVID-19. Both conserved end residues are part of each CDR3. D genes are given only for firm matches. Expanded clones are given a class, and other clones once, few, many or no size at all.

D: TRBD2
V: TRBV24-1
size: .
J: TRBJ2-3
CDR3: CATSGEKGTSGDTDTQYF
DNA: TGTGCCACCAGTGGGGAAAAAGGGACTAGCGGGGACACAGATACGCAGTATTTT

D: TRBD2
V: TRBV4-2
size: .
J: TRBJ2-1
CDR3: CASSPLAVGGHEQFF
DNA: TGTGCCAGCAGCCCACTAGCGGTCGGGGGCCATGAGCAGTTCTTC

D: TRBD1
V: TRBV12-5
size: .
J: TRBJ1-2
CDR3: CASGPGQGESWNGYTF
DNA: TGTGCTAGTGGTCCTGGACAGGGGGAGAGTTGGAATGGCTACACCTTC

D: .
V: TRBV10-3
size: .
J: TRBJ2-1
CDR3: CAAAPSGSNEQFF
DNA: TGTGCCGCCGCCCCGTCGGGGAGTAATGAGCAGTTCTTC

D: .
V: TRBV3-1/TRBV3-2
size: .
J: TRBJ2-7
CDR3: CASSLRRVVNEQYF
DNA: TGTGCCAGCAGCCTACGCAGGGTAGTCAACGAGCAGTACTTC

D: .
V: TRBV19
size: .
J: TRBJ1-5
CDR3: CASSKPGPWDSNQPQHF
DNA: TGTGCCAGTAGTAAACCAGGGCCGTGGGATAGCAATCAGCCCCAGCATTTT

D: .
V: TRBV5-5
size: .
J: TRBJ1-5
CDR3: CASSYGEGNQPQHF
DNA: TGTGCCAGCAGCTATGGAGAGGGCAATCAGCCCCAGCATTTT

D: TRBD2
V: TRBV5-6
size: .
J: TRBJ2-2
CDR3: CASRSGTSGRNTGELFF
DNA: TGTGCCAGCAGATCCGGGACTAGCGGGAGGAACACCGGGGAGCTGTTTTTT

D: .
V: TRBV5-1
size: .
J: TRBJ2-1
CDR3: CASSLQEWYNEQFF
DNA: TGCGCCAGCAGCTTGCAGGAATGGTACAATGAGCAGTTCTTC

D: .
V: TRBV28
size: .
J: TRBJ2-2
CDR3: CASKSDTGELFF
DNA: TGTGCCAGCAAGTCGGACACCGGGGAGCTGTTTTTT

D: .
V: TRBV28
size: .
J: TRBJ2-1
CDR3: CASMEWTQNNEQFF
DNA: TGTGCCAGCATGGAGTGGACTCAGAACAATGAGCAGTTCTTC

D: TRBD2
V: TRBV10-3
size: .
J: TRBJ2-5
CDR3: CAISESGLAVQETQYF
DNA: TGTGCCATCAGTGAGTCAGGACTAGCAGTTCAAGAGACCCAGTACTTC

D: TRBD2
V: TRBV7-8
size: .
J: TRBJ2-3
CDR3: CASSLSGLAGLTTQYF
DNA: TGTGCCAGCAGCTTGAGCGGACTAGCGGGACTGACTACGCAGTATTTT

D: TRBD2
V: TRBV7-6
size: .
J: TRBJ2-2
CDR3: CASSLNWGLAGPTGELFF
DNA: TGTGCCAGCAGCCTCAACTGGGGACTAGCGGGTCCCACCGGGGAGCTGTTTTTT

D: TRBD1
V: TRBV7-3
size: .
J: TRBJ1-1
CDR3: CASSPRQGAPEAFF
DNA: TGTGCCAGCAGCCCGCGACAGGGGGCCCCTGAAGCTTTCTTT

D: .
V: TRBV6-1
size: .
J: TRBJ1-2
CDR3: CASSEALNDYTF
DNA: TGTGCCAGCAGTGAAGCGCTAAATGACTACACCTTC

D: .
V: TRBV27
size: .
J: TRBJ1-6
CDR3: CASSWGTGNSPLHF
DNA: TGTGCCAGCAGTTGGGGCACTGGAAATTCACCCCTCCACTTT

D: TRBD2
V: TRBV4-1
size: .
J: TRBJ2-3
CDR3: CASSPSIAGGRLDTQYF
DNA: TGCGCCAGCAGCCCTTCTATTGCGGGAGGACGGTTGGATACGCAGTATTTT

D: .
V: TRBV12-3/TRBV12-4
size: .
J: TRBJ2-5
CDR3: CASSSLLETQYF
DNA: TGTGCCAGCAGTTCCTTATTGGAGACCCAGTACTTC

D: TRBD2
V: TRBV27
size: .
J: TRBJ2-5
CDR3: CAVLAGGSQETQYF
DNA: TGTGCCGTACTAGCGGGAGGTAGCCAAGAGACCCAGTACTTC

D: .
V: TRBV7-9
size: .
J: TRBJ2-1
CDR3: CASSSSSTGEQFF
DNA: TGTGCCAGCAGCTCCTCTAGTACTGGCGAGCAGTTCTTC

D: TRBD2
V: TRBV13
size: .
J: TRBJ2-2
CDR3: CASSLGRLAGTTGELFF
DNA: TGTGCCAGCAGCTTAGGCCGCCTAGCGGGCACTACCGGGGAGCTGTTTTTT

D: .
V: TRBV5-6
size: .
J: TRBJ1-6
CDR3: CASSLARGSYSPLHF
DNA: TGTGCCAGCAGCTTGGCCAGGGGCTCCTATTCACCCCTCCACTTT

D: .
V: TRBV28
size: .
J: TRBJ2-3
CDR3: CASSSMSLAPRTDTQYF
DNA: TGTGCCAGCAGTTCTATGAGCCTAGCGCCTCGCACAGATACGCAGTATTTT

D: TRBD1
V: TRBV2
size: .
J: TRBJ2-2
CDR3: CASSAGTGEGELFF
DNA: TGTGCCAGCAGCGCCGGGACAGGGGAAGGGGAGCTGTTTTTT

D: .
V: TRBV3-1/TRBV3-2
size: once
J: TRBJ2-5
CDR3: CASSQLAQETQYF
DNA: TGTGCCAGCAGCCAACTCGCCCAGGAGACCCAGTACTTC

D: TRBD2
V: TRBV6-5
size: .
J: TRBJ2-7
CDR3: CARAGRDYEQYF
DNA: TGTGCCAGAGCGGGACGAGACTACGAGCAGTACTTC

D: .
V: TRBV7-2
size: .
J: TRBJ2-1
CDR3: CASSLALAHNEQFF
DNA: TGTGCCAGCAGCTTAGCGCTAGCGCACAATGAGCAGTTCTTC

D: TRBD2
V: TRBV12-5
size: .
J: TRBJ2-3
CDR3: CASGNLAGGLTDTQYF
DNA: TGTGCTAGTGGTAACTTAGCGGGAGGTCTCACAGATACGCAGTATTTT

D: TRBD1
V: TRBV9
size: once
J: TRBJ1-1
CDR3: CASSVQGEHTEAFF
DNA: TGTGCCAGCAGCGTTCAGGGGGAACACACTGAAGCTTTCTTT

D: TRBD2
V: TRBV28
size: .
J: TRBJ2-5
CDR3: CASTKGATRVAGTETQYF
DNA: TGTGCCAGCACCAAGGGAGCTACCAGGGTAGCGGGAACAGAGACCCAGTACTTC

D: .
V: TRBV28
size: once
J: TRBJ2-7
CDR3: CASSLFGRDLYEQYF
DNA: TGTGCCAGCAGTTTATTCGGCAGGGATCTCTACGAGCAGTACTTC

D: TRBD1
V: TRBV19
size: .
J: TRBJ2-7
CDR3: CASSLKGTGNSYEQYF
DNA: TGTGCCAGTAGTCTAAAAGGGACAGGAAATTCCTACGAGCAGTACTTC

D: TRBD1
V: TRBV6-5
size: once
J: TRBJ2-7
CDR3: CASSYSGTDYEQYF
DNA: TGTGCCAGCAGTTACTCTGGGACAGACTACGAGCAGTACTTC

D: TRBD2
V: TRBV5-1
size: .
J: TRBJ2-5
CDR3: CASSSYSGREETQYF
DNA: TGCGCCAGCAGCTCTTATAGCGGGAGGGAAGAGACCCAGTACTTC

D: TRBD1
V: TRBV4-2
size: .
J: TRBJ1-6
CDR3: CASSQDLGLRRTGNSPLHF
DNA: TGTGCCAGCAGCCAAGATCTGGGACTGAGGCGGACAGGGAATTCACCCCTCCACTTT

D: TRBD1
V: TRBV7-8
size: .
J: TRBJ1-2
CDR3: CASSLPGGYGYTF
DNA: TGTGCCAGCAGCTTACCAGGGGGATATGGCTACACCTTC

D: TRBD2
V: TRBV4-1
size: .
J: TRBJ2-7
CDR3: CASSQDGGSRYEQYF
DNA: TGCGCCAGCAGCCAAGATGGCGGGAGTAGGTACGAGCAGTACTTC

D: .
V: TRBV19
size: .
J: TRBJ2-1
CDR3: CASSINRRDEQFF
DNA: TGTGCCAGTAGTATAAATAGGCGGGACGAGCAGTTCTTC

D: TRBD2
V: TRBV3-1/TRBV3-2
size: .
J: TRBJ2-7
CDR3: CASSQDKGLAGGTEQYF
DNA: TGTGCCAGCAGCCAAGACAAGGGACTAGCGGGAGGTACCGAGCAGTACTTC

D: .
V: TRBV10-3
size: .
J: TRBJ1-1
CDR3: CAISATTPSNTEAFF
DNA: TGTGCCATCAGTGCCACAACCCCGTCGAACACTGAAGCTTTCTTT

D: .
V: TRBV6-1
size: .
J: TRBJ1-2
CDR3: CASSETGPYGYTF
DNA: TGTGCCAGCAGTGAAACAGGGCCCTATGGCTACACCTTC

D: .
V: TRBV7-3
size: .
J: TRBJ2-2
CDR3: CASSLTGAGELFF
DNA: TGTGCCAGCAGCTTGACGGGAGCCGGGGAGCTGTTTTTT

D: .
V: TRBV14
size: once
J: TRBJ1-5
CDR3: CASSQGKQEASNQPQHF
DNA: TGTGCCAGCAGCCAAGGAAAACAGGAAGCTAGCAATCAGCCCCAGCATTTT

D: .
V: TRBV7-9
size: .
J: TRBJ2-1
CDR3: CASSSAGRSYNEQFF
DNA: TGTGCCAGCAGCTCTGCGGGCCGCTCCTACAATGAGCAGTTCTTC

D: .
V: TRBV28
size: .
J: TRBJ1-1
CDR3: CASSLVRGISVTEAFF
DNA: TGTGCCAGCAGTTTGGTCAGGGGAATAAGTGTCACTGAAGCTTTCTTT

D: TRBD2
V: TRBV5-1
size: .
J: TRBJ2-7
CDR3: CASSQLSGRPYEQYF
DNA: TGCGCCAGCAGCCAGTTAAGCGGGAGGCCCTACGAGCAGTACTTC

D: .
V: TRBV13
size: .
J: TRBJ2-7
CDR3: CASSFSNEQYF
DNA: TGTGCCAGCAGCTTTAGCAACGAGCAGTACTTC